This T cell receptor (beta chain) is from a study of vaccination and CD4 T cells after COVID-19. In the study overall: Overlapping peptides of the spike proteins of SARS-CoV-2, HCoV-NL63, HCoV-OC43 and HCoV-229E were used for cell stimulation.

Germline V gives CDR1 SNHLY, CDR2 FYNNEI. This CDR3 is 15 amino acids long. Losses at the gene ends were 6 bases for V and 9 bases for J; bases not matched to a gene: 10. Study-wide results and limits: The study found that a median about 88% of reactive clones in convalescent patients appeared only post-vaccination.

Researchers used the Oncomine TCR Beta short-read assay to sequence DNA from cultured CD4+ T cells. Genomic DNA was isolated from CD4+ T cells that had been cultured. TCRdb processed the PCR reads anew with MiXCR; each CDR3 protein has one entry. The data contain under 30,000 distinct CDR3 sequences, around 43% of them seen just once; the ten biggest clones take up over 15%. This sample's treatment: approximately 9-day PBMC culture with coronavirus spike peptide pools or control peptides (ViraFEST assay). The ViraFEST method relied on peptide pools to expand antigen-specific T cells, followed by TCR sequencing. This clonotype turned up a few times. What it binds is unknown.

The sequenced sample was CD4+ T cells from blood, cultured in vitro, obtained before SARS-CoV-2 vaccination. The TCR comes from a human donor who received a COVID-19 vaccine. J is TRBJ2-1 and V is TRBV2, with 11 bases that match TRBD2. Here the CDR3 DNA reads TGTGCCAGCAGAGAGACTAGCGGGGTAGTCGGTGAGCAGTTCTTC. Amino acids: CASRETSGVVGEQFF.